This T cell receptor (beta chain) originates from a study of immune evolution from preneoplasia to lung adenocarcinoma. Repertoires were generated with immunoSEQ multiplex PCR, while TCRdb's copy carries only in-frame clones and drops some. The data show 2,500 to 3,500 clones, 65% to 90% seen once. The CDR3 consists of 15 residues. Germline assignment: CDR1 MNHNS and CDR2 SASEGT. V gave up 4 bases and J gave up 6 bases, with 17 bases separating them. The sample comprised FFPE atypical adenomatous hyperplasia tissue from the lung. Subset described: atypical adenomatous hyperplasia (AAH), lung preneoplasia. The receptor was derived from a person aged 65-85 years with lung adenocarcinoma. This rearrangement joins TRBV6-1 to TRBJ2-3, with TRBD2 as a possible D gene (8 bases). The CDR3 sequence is CASSGQGGTRDTQYF. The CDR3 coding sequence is TGTGCCAGCAGTGGACAGGGAGGGACTAGGGATACGCAGTATTTT.